The sequence of this T cell receptor beta chain was determined in a study of blood T cell repertoires in COVID-19. This CDR3 has 18 amino acids. J gave up 2 bases and V 6 bases, and 10 bases lay outside the gene matches. In germline, CDR1 is SNHLY, CDR2 FYNNEI. Assay used: immunoSEQ multiplex PCR; TCRdb lists only in-frame clones, some missing. The sample carries 80,000 to 100,000 clones, 75% to 90% recorded once. The sample was peripheral blood. The source is an elderly woman with acute or convalescent COVID-19. The chain joins TRBV2 to TRBJ2-6; TRBD1 matches 10 bases. Written as DNA, the CDR3 is TGTGCCAGCAGCATGACAGGGGGCTACTTGCCTGGGGCCAACGTCCTGACTTTC. It yields the protein CASSMTGGYLPGANVLTF.